This TCR beta chain was found in a study of Graves' ophthalmopathy and Graves' hyperthyroidism (dated by TCRdb to 2017 to 2018). For the study in its entirety: Stable hyperthyroidism was defined as no progression to ophthalmopathy within 18 months of follow-up. An independent validation cohort comprised around 19 hyperthyroidism patients and over 15 patients who later progressed from hyperthyroidism to ophthalmopathy. Once sampling was done, hyperthyroidism patients were given methimazole at a starting dose of 30 mg daily, while ophthalmopathy patients were given high-dose intravenous methylprednisolone. The study used signatures of the TCR beta repertoire to tell Graves' ophthalmopathy apart from Graves' hyperthyroidism and to predict which patients would progress to ophthalmopathy. In total, 135 blood samples were TCR-sequenced: some 43 ophthalmopathy, some 72 hyperthyroidism and about 17 hyperthyroidism-to-ophthalmopathy patients. To explore V-J signatures distinguishing ophthalmopathy from hyperthyroidism, a discovery set of around 100 patients (about 44 ophthalmopathy, 57 stable hyperthyroidism) was enrolled. In six hyperthyroidism patients, T-cell repertoires of thyroid tissue and blood were compared. The research as a whole found: The 13-signature model separated ophthalmopathy from stable hyperthyroidism with around 90% sensitivity and about 81% specificity in cross-validation, and 80%/75% in the test set. In validation, the model predicted ophthalmopathy progression with over 60% sensitivity and about 73% specificity; fewer than 15 predicted patients were CT-confirmed with GO in a median of approximately six months. Sample size was not predetermined statistically, and investigators were not blinded to group allocation. Most expanded thyroid clonotypes with a frequency above 0.001 also appeared in blood, which suggests that blood repertoires may reflect the immune response in the thyroid.

Hyperthyroidism patients were newly diagnosed, were aged 18 to 65 years, and had a disease duration under 2 months. Anyone with other autoimmune diseases, uncontrolled infections, pregnancy or lactation was excluded from the study. Diagnosis was based on clinical symptoms, serum thyroxine, TRAb, thyroid ultrasound and orbital computed tomography. Trizol reagent was used to extract the total RNA, and its quality was then checked on an Agilent 2100 Bioanalyzer. Per the germline V gene, SGHTA is the CDR1 and FQGNSA is the CDR2. Reading from cysteine to phenylalanine, the CDR3 counts 15 amino acids. The DNA shown is the 45-base CDR3, in frame from base 1. Between the V and J ends, shortened by 2 bases and 5 bases respectively, the junction contains 13 bases. In its sample, this clonotype was seen many times. Its antigen target is currently unknown. No base quality information exists; no much larger clone differs at one position.

For repertoire sequencing, the TCR beta CDR3 regions were amplified from RNA transcripts. The first round was an RT-PCR using HTBI primers with the Qiagen OneStep RT-PCR kit, and this first round was followed by a second-round multiplex PCR, then size selection and purification. Sequencing of the libraries was carried out on an Illumina HiSeq2000 in paired-end mode with 100 bp reads. As for how the authors treated the data: SOAPnuke was used to process the reads, removing any read that contained adapters or uncalled bases, had a mean Phred below 15, or lacked an exact match to the constant primer or identifier. High-quality paired reads were merged with COPE v1.2.5. Clonotypes were defined as unique nucleotide sequences and were aligned to IMGT TRB V, D and J references using MiTCR v1.1. The analysis was limited to V-J combinations with a frequency above 0.0001, which together covered around 99% of the repertoires. A TCR clonal expansion and chaos score per V-J combination was defined as the ratio of F50 clonal expansion to chaos observed in the TCRdist matrix. Welch's t-statistics and random forest were used to reduce the features to some 13 V-J combinations, which were then used as input to a naive Bayes classifier. The Morisita-Horn index was used to measure how similar the thyroid and blood repertoires were. TCRdb's own reprocessing of the public reads used fastp at Q25 and MiXCR and kept productive beta chains. Each entry merges the rows of one CDR3 protein and shows their most common DNA and genes. These V and J calls originate from TCRdb's pipeline instead of the authors' own analysis. Present in this sample are 500,000 to 600,000 distinct CDR3 sequences, under 40% of which were seen just once. 4% to 5% of the sample goes to the ten largest clones.

The sequenced sample was peripheral blood or thyroid tissue (not recorded which). Recombination connected TRBV7-2 to TRBJ1-5; TRBD1 is perhaps the D gene, given 6 matching bases. The TCR was taken from an adult man with Graves' hyperthyroidism. The DNA sequence follows: TGTGCCAGCAGCTTAACGGGGGCGTCGTATCAGCCCCAGCATTTT. Its protein is CASSLTGASYQPQHF.